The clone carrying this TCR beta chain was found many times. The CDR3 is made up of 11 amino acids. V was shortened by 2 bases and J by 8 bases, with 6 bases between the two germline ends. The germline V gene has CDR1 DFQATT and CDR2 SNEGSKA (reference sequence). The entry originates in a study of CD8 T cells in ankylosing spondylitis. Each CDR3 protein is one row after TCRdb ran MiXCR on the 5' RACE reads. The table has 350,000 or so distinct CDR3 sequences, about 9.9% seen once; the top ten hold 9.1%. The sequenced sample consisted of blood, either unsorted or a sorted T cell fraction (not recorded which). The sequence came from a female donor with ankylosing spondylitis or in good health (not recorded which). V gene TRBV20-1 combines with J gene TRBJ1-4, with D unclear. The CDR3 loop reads CSARRPEKLFF. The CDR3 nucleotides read TGCAGTGCTAGAAGGCCCGAAAAACTGTTTTTT.